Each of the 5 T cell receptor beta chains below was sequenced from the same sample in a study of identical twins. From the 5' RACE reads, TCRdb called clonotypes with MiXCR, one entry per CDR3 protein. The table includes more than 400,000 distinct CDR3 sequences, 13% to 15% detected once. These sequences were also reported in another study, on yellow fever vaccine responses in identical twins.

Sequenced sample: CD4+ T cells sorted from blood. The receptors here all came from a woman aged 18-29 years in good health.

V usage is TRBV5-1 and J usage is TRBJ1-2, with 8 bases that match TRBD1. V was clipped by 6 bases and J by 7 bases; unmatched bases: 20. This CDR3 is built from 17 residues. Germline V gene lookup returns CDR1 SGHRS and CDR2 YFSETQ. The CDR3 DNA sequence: TGCGCCAGCACCCTCTTGCCCACGGACAGGGTGCCGAGTGGCTACACCTTC. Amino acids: CASTLLPTDRVPSGYTF. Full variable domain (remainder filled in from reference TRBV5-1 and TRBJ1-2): KAGVTQTPRYLIKTRGQQVTLSCSPISGHRSVSWYQQTPGQGLQFLFEYFSETQRNKGNFPGRFSGRQFSNSRSEMNVSTLELGDSALYLCASTLLPTDRVPSGYTFGSGTRLTVV.

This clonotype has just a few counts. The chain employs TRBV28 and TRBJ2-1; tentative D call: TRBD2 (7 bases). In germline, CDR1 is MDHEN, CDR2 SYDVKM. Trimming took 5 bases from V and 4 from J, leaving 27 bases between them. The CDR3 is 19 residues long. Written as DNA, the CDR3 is TGTGCCAGCAGTCATCCTGGGGCGGGGGCCTCATCCGTATACAATGAGCAGTTCTTC. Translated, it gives CASSHPGAGASSVYNEQFF.

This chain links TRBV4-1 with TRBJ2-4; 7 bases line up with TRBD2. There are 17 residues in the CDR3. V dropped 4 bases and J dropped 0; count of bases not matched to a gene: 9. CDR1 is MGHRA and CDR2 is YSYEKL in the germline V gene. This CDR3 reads CASSPIGLAVAKNIQYF. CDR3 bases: TGCGCCAGCAGCCCAATAGGGCTAGCGGTAGCCAAAAACATTCAGTACTTC.

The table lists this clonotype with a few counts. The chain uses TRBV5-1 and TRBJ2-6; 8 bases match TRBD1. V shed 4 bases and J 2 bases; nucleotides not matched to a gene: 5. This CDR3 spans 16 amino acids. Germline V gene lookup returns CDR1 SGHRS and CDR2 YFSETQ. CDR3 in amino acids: CASSTGQGAGANVLTF. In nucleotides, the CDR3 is TGCGCCAGCAGCACCGGACAGGGTGCTGGGGCCAACGTCCTGACTTTC. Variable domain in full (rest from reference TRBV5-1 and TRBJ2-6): KAGVTQTPRYLIKTRGQQVTLSCSPISGHRSVSWYQQTPGQGLQFLFEYFSETQRNKGNFPGRFSGRQFSNSRSEMNVSTLELGDSALYLCASSTGQGAGANVLTFGAGSRLTVL.

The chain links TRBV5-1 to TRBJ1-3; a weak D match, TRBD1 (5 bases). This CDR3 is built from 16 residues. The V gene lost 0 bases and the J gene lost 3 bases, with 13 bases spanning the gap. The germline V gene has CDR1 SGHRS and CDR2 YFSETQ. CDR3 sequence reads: CASSLAGTSFGNTIYF. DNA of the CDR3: TGCGCCAGCAGCTTGGCCGGGACCTCCTTTGGAAACACCATATATTTT. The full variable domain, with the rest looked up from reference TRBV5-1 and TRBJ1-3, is KAGVTQTPRYLIKTRGQQVTLSCSPISGHRSVSWYQQTPGQGLQFLFEYFSETQRNKGNFPGRFSGRQFSNSRSEMNVSTLELGDSALYLCASSLAGTSFGNTIYFGEGSWLTVV.